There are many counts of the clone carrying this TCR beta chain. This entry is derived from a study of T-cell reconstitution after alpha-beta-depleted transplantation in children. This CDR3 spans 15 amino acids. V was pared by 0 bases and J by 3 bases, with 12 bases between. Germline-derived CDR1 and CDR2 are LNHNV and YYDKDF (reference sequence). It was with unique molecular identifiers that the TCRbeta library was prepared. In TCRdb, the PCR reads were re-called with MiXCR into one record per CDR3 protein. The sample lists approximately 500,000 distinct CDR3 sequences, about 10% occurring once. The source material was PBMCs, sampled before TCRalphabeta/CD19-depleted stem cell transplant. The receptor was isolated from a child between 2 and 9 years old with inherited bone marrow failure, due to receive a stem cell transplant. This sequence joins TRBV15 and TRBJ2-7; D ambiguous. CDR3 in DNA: TGTGCCACCAGCAGAGATGGAAACTCCCTCTACGAGCAGTACTTC. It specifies CATSRDGNSLYEQYF. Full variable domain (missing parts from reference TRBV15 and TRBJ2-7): DAMVIQNPRYQVTQFGKPVTLSCSQTLNHNVMYWYQQKSSQAPKLLFHYYDKDFNNEADTPDNFQSRRPNTSFCFLDIRSPGLGDTAMYLCATSRDGNSLYEQYFGPGTRLTVT.